A selection of T cell receptor beta chains follows, all from one sample in a study of cytomegalovirus exposure and HLA in healthy donors. Repertoires were generated with immunoSEQ multiplex PCR, while TCRdb's copy carries only in-frame clones and drops some. The sample consists of approximately 100,000 clones, about 81% of them appearing once. Sequences were obtained from PBMCs. The receptors were sampled from a man aged 35 to 55 in good health and CMV-seronegative. The CDR3 runs from the conserved cysteine through the conserved F or W. The D gene is left open where the match is weak. Only some rows state a clone size, as once, few, many or a class for expanded clones.

abundance	v_gene	d_gene	j_gene	CDR3nt	CDR3aa
NA	TRBV18	TRBD2	TRBJ2-1	TGTGCCAGCTCACGTATGGAGGGAGGGGATGAGCAGTTCTTC	CASSRMEGGDEQFF
NA	TRBV28	TRBD1	TRBJ1-2	TGTGCCAGCAGTCTCCGGACAGGGGCTAACTATGGCTACACCTTC	CASSLRTGANYGYTF
NA	TRBV5-1	TRBD1	TRBJ2-7	TGCGCCAGCAGCCTGGGGACAGGGAAGGACGAGCAGTACTTC	CASSLGTGKDEQYF
NA	TRBV19	TRBD1	TRBJ2-1	TGTGCCAGTGCCGGGACAGGGGGCAATGAGCAGTTCTTC	CASAGTGGNEQFF
NA	TRBV13	NA	TRBJ2-3	TGTGCCAGCATCCCCAGATACAGGGCTTCCACAGATACGCAGTATTTT	CASIPRYRASTDTQYF
NA	TRBV11-2	TRBD1	TRBJ2-7	TGTGCCAGCAGCTTAGTGGCAGGGGGCCTAACCCACTACGAGCAGTACTTC	CASSLVAGGLTHYEQYF
NA	TRBV27	NA	TRBJ1-1	TGTGCCAGCAGTTTATTAGCCCAGGGAGGGAGGCCTGAAGCTTTCTTT	CASSLLAQGGRPEAFF
NA	TRBV7-2	NA	TRBJ1-2	TGTGCCAGCAGCCCGCACAGTGACAATTATGGCTACACCTTC	CASSPHSDNYGYTF
NA	TRBV9	TRBD1	TRBJ2-2	TGTGCCAGCAGCGTAACGGGACAGGGGACCGGGGAGCTGTTTTTT	CASSVTGQGTGELFF
NA	TRBV27	TRBD2	TRBJ2-5	TGTGCCAGCAGTTCCCGGGGAGGGCAACCAGAGACCCAGTACTTC	CASSSRGGQPETQYF
few	TRBV18	NA	TRBJ2-5	TGTGCCAGCTCACCAGGGACACAAGAGACCCAGTACTTC	CASSPGTQETQYF
NA	TRBV5-4	TRBD1	TRBJ1-1	TGTGCCAGCAGCCTGACAGGGCGACCTGAAGCTTTCTTT	CASSLTGRPEAFF
few	TRBV18	NA	TRBJ1-5	TGTGCCAGCTCACGGACAGTGGGGCAGCCCCAGCATTTT	CASSRTVGQPQHF
NA	TRBV7-8	NA	TRBJ1-1	TGTGCCAGCAGCCAACGAACTCCGGGCACTGAAGCTTTCTTT	CASSQRTPGTEAFF
NA	TRBV27	NA	TRBJ1-5	TGTGCCAGCAGTTATCTCTCAACAAGTCAGCCCCAGCATTTT	CASSYLSTSQPQHF
NA	TRBV6-6	NA	TRBJ1-1	TGTGCCAGCAGATTGACAGAGAACACTGAAGCTTTCTTT	CASRLTENTEAFF